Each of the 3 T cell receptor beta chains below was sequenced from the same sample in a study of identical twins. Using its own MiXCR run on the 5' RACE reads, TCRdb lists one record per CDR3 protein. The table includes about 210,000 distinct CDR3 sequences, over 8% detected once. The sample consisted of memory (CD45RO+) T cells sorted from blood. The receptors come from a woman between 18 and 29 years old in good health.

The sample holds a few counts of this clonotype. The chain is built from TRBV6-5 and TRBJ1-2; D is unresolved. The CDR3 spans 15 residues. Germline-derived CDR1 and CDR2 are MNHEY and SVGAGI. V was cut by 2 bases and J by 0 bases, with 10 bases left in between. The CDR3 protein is CASSYDGEANYGYTF. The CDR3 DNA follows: TGTGCCAGCAGTTACGACGGGGAAGCTAACTATGGCTACACCTTC.

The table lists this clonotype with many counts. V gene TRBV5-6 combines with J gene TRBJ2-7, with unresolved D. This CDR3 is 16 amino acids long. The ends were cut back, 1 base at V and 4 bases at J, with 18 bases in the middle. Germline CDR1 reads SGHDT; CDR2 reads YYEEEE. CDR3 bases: TGTGCCAGCAGCTTGATTTTCCAGCAGGAGCCGTACGAGCAGTACTTC. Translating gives CASSLIFQQEPYEQYF.

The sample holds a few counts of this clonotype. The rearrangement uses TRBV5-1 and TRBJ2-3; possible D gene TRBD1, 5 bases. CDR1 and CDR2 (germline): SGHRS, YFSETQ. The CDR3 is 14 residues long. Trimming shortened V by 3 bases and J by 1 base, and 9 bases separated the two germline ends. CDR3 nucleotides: TGCGCCAGCAGCTGGGCCAGGGGCACAGATACGCAGTATTTT. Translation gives CASSWARGTDTQYF.